These T cell receptor beta chains were read from a single sample in a study of cytomegalovirus exposure and HLA in healthy donors. TCRdb's table, derived via immunoSEQ multiplex PCR, lists solely in-frame clones and lacks some. The table records some 150,000 clones, about 80% of them present only once. The specimen sequenced was PBMCs. The receptors stem from a man aged 25-45 years in good health and CMV-seropositive. CDR3s include the opening cysteine and the closing phenylalanine or tryptophan. The order of the fields is V gene, clone size, D gene, J gene, CDR3 DNA, CDR3 protein. The D gene is left open where the match is weak. Clone size is not always given. Where it is, it says once, few, many or a class for expanded clones.

v_gene: TRBV5-1
abundance: NA
d_gene: TRBD2
j_gene: TRBJ2-1
CDR3nt: TGCGCCAGCAGCTTGCGGTCGCCCCTCGAGACTAGCGTCTACAATGAGCAGTTCTTC
CDR3aa: CASSLRSPLETSVYNEQFF

v_gene: TRBV27
abundance: NA
d_gene: NA
j_gene: TRBJ2-1
CDR3nt: TGTGCCAGCAGTCCTACCGGTCCCATCTACAATGAGCAGTTCTTC
CDR3aa: CASSPTGPIYNEQFF

v_gene: TRBV18
abundance: NA
d_gene: NA
j_gene: TRBJ1-1
CDR3nt: TGTGCCAGCTCACAAGACAGATCTGAAGCTTTCTTT
CDR3aa: CASSQDRSEAFF

v_gene: TRBV30
abundance: NA
d_gene: NA
j_gene: TRBJ1-3
CDR3nt: TGTGGGGGGGGGAGCTCTGGAAACACCATATATTTT
CDR3aa: CGGGSSGNTIYF

v_gene: TRBV6-5
abundance: NA
d_gene: NA
j_gene: TRBJ2-3
CDR3nt: TGTGCCAGCAGTTGGGACAGCGCGGGGTACACAAATACGCAGTATTTT
CDR3aa: CASSWDSAGYTNTQYF

v_gene: TRBV5-4
abundance: NA
d_gene: NA
j_gene: TRBJ2-1
CDR3nt: TGTGCCAGCAGCCAACCATTCGGCTACAATGAGCAGTTCTTC
CDR3aa: CASSQPFGYNEQFF

v_gene: TRBV28
abundance: once
d_gene: NA
j_gene: TRBJ1-6
CDR3nt: TGTGCCAGCAGTCCTTCCACCCTCACTGCACCCCTCCACTTT
CDR3aa: CASSPSTLTAPLHF

v_gene: TRBV7-7
abundance: few
d_gene: TRBD1
j_gene: TRBJ2-5
CDR3nt: TGTGCCAGCAGCCTGGGACAGGGGTGGGAGACCCAGTACTTC
CDR3aa: CASSLGQGWETQYF

v_gene: TRBV25-1
abundance: once
d_gene: TRBD2
j_gene: TRBJ2-1
CDR3nt: TGTGCCAGCAGTGAAGGGACTAGCGGATACAATGAGCAGTTCTTC
CDR3aa: CASSEGTSGYNEQFF

v_gene: TRBV30
abundance: NA
d_gene: TRBD1
j_gene: TRBJ2-1
CDR3nt: TGTGCCTGGACACAGGGGGTGGATGAGCAGTTCTTC
CDR3aa: CAWTQGVDEQFF

v_gene: TRBV28
abundance: NA
d_gene: NA
j_gene: TRBJ1-4
CDR3nt: TGTGCCAGCAGTTTGTGGGGGGGCGGAGGGAATGAAAAACTGTTTTTT
CDR3aa: CASSLWGGGGNEKLFF

v_gene: TRBV27
abundance: NA
d_gene: NA
j_gene: TRBJ2-5
CDR3nt: TGTGCCAGCAGCTTCGGTGGACTATTAGGAGAGACCCAGTACTTC
CDR3aa: CASSFGGLLGETQYF

v_gene: TRBV28
abundance: NA
d_gene: NA
j_gene: TRBJ2-3
CDR3nt: TGTGCCAGCAGTACACCGGAGAGGGGGTCTTTCCATACGCAGTATTTT
CDR3aa: CASSTPERGSFHTQYF

v_gene: TRBV19
abundance: NA
d_gene: TRBD1
j_gene: TRBJ1-2
CDR3nt: TGTGCCAGTACCCCAAACGGACAGGGGAACTATGGCTACACCTTC
CDR3aa: CASTPNGQGNYGYTF

v_gene: TRBV15
abundance: NA
d_gene: NA
j_gene: TRBJ2-1
CDR3nt: TGTGCCACCAGCAGAGATCCGCGCAATGAGCAGTTCTTC
CDR3aa: CATSRDPRNEQFF

v_gene: TRBV4-1
abundance: NA
d_gene: NA
j_gene: TRBJ2-5
CDR3nt: TGCGCCAGCAGCCCTTCCCTGACTAGGTGGTTAGAGACCCAGTACTTC
CDR3aa: CASSPSLTRWLETQYF

v_gene: TRBV28
abundance: NA
d_gene: NA
j_gene: TRBJ2-5
CDR3nt: TGTGCCAGCAGCGAGGGATCTCAAGAGACCCAGTACTTC
CDR3aa: CASSEGSQETQYF

v_gene: TRBV5-4
abundance: NA
d_gene: TRBD2
j_gene: TRBJ2-7
CDR3nt: TGTGCCAGCAGTACCCAAACTAGCGGGAGTTACGAGCAGTACTTC
CDR3aa: CASSTQTSGSYEQYF

v_gene: TRBV19
abundance: few
d_gene: TRBD1
j_gene: TRBJ1-2
CDR3nt: TGTGCCAGTAGGGGGACAGGGGGCAACTATGGCTACACCTTC
CDR3aa: CASRGTGGNYGYTF

v_gene: TRBV18
abundance: NA
d_gene: NA
j_gene: TRBJ2-5
CDR3nt: TGTGCCAGCTCACCACAAACAGGGCCGACCCAGTACTTC
CDR3aa: CASSPQTGPTQYF

v_gene: TRBV19
abundance: NA
d_gene: TRBD1
j_gene: TRBJ1-1
CDR3nt: TGTGCCAGTAGTGTACAGGGGCCCGGGTCTGAAGCTTTCTTT
CDR3aa: CASSVQGPGSEAFF

v_gene: TRBV28
abundance: few
d_gene: TRBD2
j_gene: TRBJ2-5
CDR3nt: TGTGCCAGCAGTTTGCCCCCCCTAGCGGGAGGCTCAGAGACCCAGTACTTC
CDR3aa: CASSLPPLAGGSETQYF

v_gene: TRBV28
abundance: NA
d_gene: NA
j_gene: TRBJ1-1
CDR3nt: TGTGCCAGCAGTTTATCGGTTTTACAGGGTGAAGCTTTCTTT
CDR3aa: CASSLSVLQGEAFF

v_gene: TRBV7-2
abundance: NA
d_gene: NA
j_gene: TRBJ2-7
CDR3nt: TGTGCCAGCAGCTTAGGTCTAGGGGCCACGAGCTCCTACGAGCAGTACTTC
CDR3aa: CASSLGLGATSSYEQYF

v_gene: TRBV2
abundance: NA
d_gene: TRBD1
j_gene: TRBJ1-2
CDR3nt: TGTGCCAGCAGCTATAGACAGGGGGACTATGGCTACACCTTC
CDR3aa: CASSYRQGDYGYTF

v_gene: TRBV5-1
abundance: NA
d_gene: NA
j_gene: TRBJ2-3
CDR3nt: TGCGCCAGCAGCACGGGACAAACAGATACGCAGTATTTT
CDR3aa: CASSTGQTDTQYF

v_gene: TRBV5-6
abundance: once
d_gene: TRBD2
j_gene: TRBJ2-2
CDR3nt: TGTGCCAGCAGCTTAACCGGGACTAGCGTCACCGGGGAGCTGTTTTTT
CDR3aa: CASSLTGTSVTGELFF

v_gene: TRBV19
abundance: once
d_gene: TRBD1
j_gene: TRBJ2-7
CDR3nt: TGTGCCAGTAGTAGACAGGGGACCTACGAGCAGTACTTC
CDR3aa: CASSRQGTYEQYF

v_gene: TRBV6-1
abundance: NA
d_gene: NA
j_gene: TRBJ1-2
CDR3nt: TGTGCCAGCATTCCACAGGGAGAATTATATGGCTACACCTTC
CDR3aa: CASIPQGELYGYTF

v_gene: TRBV5-1
abundance: NA
d_gene: TRBD1
j_gene: TRBJ2-3
CDR3nt: TGCGCCAGCAGGCAACAGGGGGATACGCAGTATTTT
CDR3aa: CASRQQGDTQYF

v_gene: TRBV6-5
abundance: once
d_gene: NA
j_gene: TRBJ1-6
CDR3nt: TGTGCCAGCAGTTACTCGCCAGATCCATCACCCCTCCACTTT
CDR3aa: CASSYSPDPSPLHF

v_gene: TRBV29-1
abundance: NA
d_gene: NA
j_gene: TRBJ2-1
CDR3nt: TGCAGCGCCGCCCCTAACGGAGCCGATGAGCAGTTCTTC
CDR3aa: CSAAPNGADEQFF

v_gene: TRBV7-9
abundance: NA
d_gene: NA
j_gene: TRBJ2-3
CDR3nt: TGTTCCGCGGGTACAGATACGCAGTATTTT
CDR3aa: CSAGTDTQYF

v_gene: TRBV5-1
abundance: NA
d_gene: TRBD1
j_gene: TRBJ1-4
CDR3nt: TGCGCCAGCAGCTTGGGCAGGGGGAGTGAAAAACTGTTTTTT
CDR3aa: CASSLGRGSEKLFF

v_gene: TRBV5-1
abundance: NA
d_gene: NA
j_gene: TRBJ2-1
CDR3nt: TGCGCCAGCAGCTTCGGTACAGAATACAATGAGCAGTTCTTC
CDR3aa: CASSFGTEYNEQFF

v_gene: TRBV5-1
abundance: NA
d_gene: NA
j_gene: TRBJ2-7
CDR3nt: TGCGCCAGCAGCTCGGGACAAGCCCCCTACGAGCAGTACTTC
CDR3aa: CASSSGQAPYEQYF

v_gene: TRBV15
abundance: NA
d_gene: TRBD2
j_gene: TRBJ2-7
CDR3nt: TGTGCCACCAGCAGAGATAGGACTAGCGGGAAGTACGAGCAGTACTTC
CDR3aa: CATSRDRTSGKYEQYF

v_gene: TRBV13
abundance: NA
d_gene: NA
j_gene: TRBJ1-1
CDR3nt: TGTGCCAGCAGCCTGGCGGGGGAGGGGTGGGCTTTCTTT
CDR3aa: CASSLAGEGWAFF

v_gene: TRBV4-1
abundance: NA
d_gene: TRBD1
j_gene: TRBJ2-6
CDR3nt: TGCGCCAGCAGCCAGACTACAGGGGCTGGGGCCAACGTCCTGACTTTC
CDR3aa: CASSQTTGAGANVLTF

v_gene: TRBV19
abundance: NA
d_gene: NA
j_gene: TRBJ1-6
CDR3nt: TGTGCCAGTATGAGGACTTCGGGGTCACCCCTCCACTTT
CDR3aa: CASMRTSGSPLHF

v_gene: TRBV28
abundance: once
d_gene: NA
j_gene: TRBJ2-3
CDR3nt: TGTGCCAGCAGTTTTGTATTGCGGGGTAATCACAGAGATACGCAGTATTTT
CDR3aa: CASSFVLRGNHRDTQYF

v_gene: TRBV9
abundance: NA
d_gene: TRBD2
j_gene: TRBJ2-1
CDR3nt: TGTGCCAGCAGCGTCGCGGGGGGGCTCAATGAGCAGTTCTTC
CDR3aa: CASSVAGGLNEQFF

v_gene: TRBV29-1
abundance: few
d_gene: NA
j_gene: TRBJ2-1
CDR3nt: TGCAGCGTTGTGGGCAGGGGACCCTACAATGAGCAGTTCTTC
CDR3aa: CSVVGRGPYNEQFF

v_gene: TRBV11-3
abundance: NA
d_gene: NA
j_gene: TRBJ2-3
CDR3nt: TGTGCCAGCAGCTTATTGCGGTCAGATACGCAGTATTTT
CDR3aa: CASSLLRSDTQYF